The clone carrying this TCR beta chain was counted between two and nine times. The antigen is unknown. To make TCR beta libraries, researchers used iRepertoire HTBI primers and Arm-PCR of CDR3 regions. Each CDR3 protein is one row after TCRdb ran MiXCR on the multiplex PCR reads. The table shows 500,000 or so distinct CDR3 sequences, with about 16% occurring only once. Between the trimmed V and J ends, which lost 0 bases and 2 bases, there was a span of 13 bases. CDR1 and CDR2 (germline): SGHAT, FQNNGV. The CDR3 has 16 amino acids. This sample is drawn from a study of regulatory T cells in long-lasting Graves disease. The time point here: newly diagnosed GD, antithyroid drugs for less than 3 months. TCR sequences were obtained from RNA taken from PBMCs. Study-wide results and limits: Persistent disease samples used TRBV28, TRBJ1-2 and TRBJ2-5 preferentially.

This same sample was also taken into another study, of T cells in Graves' hyperthyroidism and ophthalmopathy. That source notes: Most expanded thyroid clonotypes above 0.001 also appeared in blood.

V usage is TRBV11-2 and J usage is TRBJ1-2; possibly TRBD1 for D (5 bases). The sequencing here drew on peripheral blood mononuclear cells (PBMCs), taken at new diagnosis, from a patient treated with antithyroid drugs. The receptor was isolated from a woman aged 40 to 65 with Graves disease. This chain's CDR3 is CASSLERVRANYGYTF. The CDR3 DNA follows: TGTGCCAGCAGCTTAGAGCGGGTCAGGGCCAACTATGGCTACACCTTC.